The source of this T cell receptor beta chain is a study of siplizumab effects on memory and regulatory T cells. The assay looked at some 93,000 TCR templates in each sample. The method was immunoSEQ multiplex PCR; TCRdb's version includes in-frame clones alone and lacks a portion of them. This sample carries about 110,000 clones, 92% of them seen once, and the ten largest clones take approximately 0.73%. Study results and caveats: Suppressive function of proliferating Tregs from siplizumab cultures was not confirmed. The mapping of alloreactive clones to unstimulated subsets covered only a minor fraction of them. Naive T cells looked more diverse than memory cells and looked like major alloresponse contributors.

A word on this clone: No antigen is known for it.

This CDR3 has 13 residues. Germline V gives CDR1 LNHDA, CDR2 SQIVND (reference sequence). The J segment lost 2 bases and the V segment lost 3 bases, leaving 1 base of the junction unmatched. The sequenced material came from Tregs sorted from blood. V usage is TRBV19 and J usage is TRBJ2-7; 7 positions agree with TRBD1. The receptor's source is a human donor in good health. This CDR3 is CASSIQGAYEQYF. DNA for the CDR3: TGTGCCAGTAGTATCCAGGGGGCCTACGAGCAGTACTTC.